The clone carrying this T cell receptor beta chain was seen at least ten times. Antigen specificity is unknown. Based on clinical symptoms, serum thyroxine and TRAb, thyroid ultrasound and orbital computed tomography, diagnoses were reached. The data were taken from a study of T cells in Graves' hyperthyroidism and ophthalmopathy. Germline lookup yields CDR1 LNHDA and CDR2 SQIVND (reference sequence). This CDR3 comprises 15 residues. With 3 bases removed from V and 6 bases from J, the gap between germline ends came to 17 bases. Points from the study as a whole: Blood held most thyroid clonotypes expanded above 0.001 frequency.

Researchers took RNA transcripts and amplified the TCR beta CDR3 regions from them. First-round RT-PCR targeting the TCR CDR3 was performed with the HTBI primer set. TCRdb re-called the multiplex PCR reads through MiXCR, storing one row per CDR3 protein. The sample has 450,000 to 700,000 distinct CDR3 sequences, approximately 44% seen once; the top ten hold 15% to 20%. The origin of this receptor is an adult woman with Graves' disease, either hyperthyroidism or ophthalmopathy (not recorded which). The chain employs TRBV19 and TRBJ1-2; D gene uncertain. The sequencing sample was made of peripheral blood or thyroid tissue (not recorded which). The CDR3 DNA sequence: TGTGCCAGTAGTATGTTAACAAGGAGAATGGATGGCTACACCTTC. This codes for CASSMLTRRMDGYTF.